This paragraph reports one T cell receptor beta chain. The antigen is not known. CD45RO-negative cells were positively selected for CCR7, leaving out terminally differentiated effector memory CD45RA+ cells. Sequenced by immunoSEQ multiplex PCR; TCRdb stores in-frame clones only, minus some. The repertoire has millions of clones, roughly 91% of them found once; the top ten carry about 1.8%. The V gene's germline CDR1 is SGHDT and CDR2 YYEEEE. V lost 4 bases, J lost 8 bases, and 21 bases lay in between. The CDR3 covers 16 residues. This entry is derived from a study of shared clonotypes between healthy human individuals. Study-level information: The study used three CD4 naive, three CD4 memory, two CD8 naive and one CD8 memory plate per donor.

General observations from the study: The diversity represented, both genetic and in exposure history, was limited by few donors. All-four-donor shared clonotypes had higher generation probabilities than non-shared clonotypes did.

This rearrangement joins TRBV5-6 to TRBJ1-4, with D perhaps TRBD1 (5 bases). Sequencing used naive CD8+ T cells from PBMCs. The source is a man younger than 30 in good health. Some clones in this sample may be carry-over from other donors' samples. The CDR3 region has the DNA TGTGCCAGCAGCCCGGGCCGGGGCCTCCGGGGCGAAAAACTGTTTTTT. Its translation is CASSPGRGLRGEKLFF.